These 30 T cell receptor beta chains originate from one sample sequenced in a study of shared T cell receptors in the human thymus. Data came from immunoSEQ multiplex PCR; TCRdb stores just in-frame clones and leaves some out. The data contain 540,000 or so clones, approximately 78% of them seen just once; the ten biggest clones take up 0.01% to 0.015%. These data also featured in a second study, about human thymus T cells.

Sequences were obtained from thymocytes. These receptors all stem from a boy in the first two years of life with a congenital heart defect.

In this sample, this clone turned up a few times. The chain combines TRBV7-9 with TRBJ2-1, with D tentatively TRBD2 (6 bases). The CDR3 has 15 amino acids. CDR1 SEHNR and CDR2 FQNEAQ come from the germline V gene (reference sequence). The V gene lost 5 bases and the J gene lost 0 bases, with 11 bases spanning the gap. The CDR3 here is CASSPGRSSYNEQFF. In DNA, the CDR3 is TGTGCCAGCAGCCCGGGGAGGAGCTCCTACAATGAGCAGTTCTTC.

This clone turned up a few times. This sequence joins TRBV13 and TRBJ2-1, with TRBD2 identical over 15 bases. The V gene's germline CDR1 is PRHDT and CDR2 FYEKMQ (reference sequence). The CDR3 is 21 residues long. Trimming took 5 bases from V and 5 from J; bases not matched to a gene: 19. The CDR3 sequence is CASSPPVEPGLAGGTHNEQFF. The CDR3 coding sequence is TGTGCCAGCAGCCCCCCAGTGGAACCGGGACTAGCGGGAGGAACGCACAATGAGCAGTTCTTC.

This clone was counted between two and nine times. This sequence joins TRBV27 and TRBJ2-5; 15 bases map to TRBD2. Germline CDR1 and CDR2: MNHEY and SMNVEV (reference sequence). The CDR3 runs 19 residues. Trimming took 3 bases from V and 0 from J; bases not matched to a gene: 8. The CDR3, as DNA: TGTGCCAGCAGTTTGAGAGGACTAGCGGGAGGGGGATACCAAGAGACCCAGTACTTC. Protein: CASSLRGLAGGGYQETQYF.

This chain connects TRBV27 to TRBJ2-7; 11 bases line up with TRBD2. Trimming took 6 bases from V and 2 from J; bases not matched to a gene: 3. CDR1 and CDR2 (germline): MNHEY, SMNVEV (reference sequence). This CDR3 contains 14 residues. CDR3 residues: CASSFSGRAYEQYF. In DNA form, the CDR3 reads TGTGCCAGCAGCTTTAGCGGGAGGGCCTACGAGCAGTACTTC.

This clone was found once. The chain employs TRBV6-1 and TRBJ2-1; weak D call: TRBD1 (6 bases). The CDR3 is 15 amino acids. The V end was cut by 6 bases, the J end by 8 bases, with 20 bases between. Germline CDR1 is MNHNS and CDR2 is SASEGT. CDR3 sequence: CASRSRGHRVDEQFF. CDR3 nucleotides: TGTGCCAGCAGGTCCCGGGGACACAGGGTTGATGAGCAGTTCTTC.

This sequence joins TRBV19 and TRBJ1-4; 10 bases are a match to TRBD1. V lost 5 bases, J lost 7 bases, and 4 bases stayed unmatched. CDR3 size: 14 residues. Germline V gives CDR1 LNHDA, CDR2 SQIVND (reference sequence). This CDR3 is CASSDDRGREKLFF. Written as DNA, the CDR3 is TGTGCCAGTAGTGATGACAGGGGGCGTGAAAAACTGTTTTTT.

Remarks on this clone: This sample includes further DNA sequences coding for the same CDR3. The genes are TRBV7-9 and TRBJ2-7, with D unresolved. Germline V gives CDR1 SEHNR, CDR2 FQNEAQ (reference sequence). V was clipped by 1 base and J by 4 bases, with 8 bases between them. There are 13 residues in the CDR3. The CDR3 DNA follows: TGTGCCAGCAGCTTAGGGCCAGATTACGAGCAGTACTTC. This gives the protein CASSLGPDYEQYF. Variable domain in full (rest from reference TRBV7-9 and TRBJ2-7): DTGVSQNPRHKITKRGQNVTFRCDPISEHNRLYWYRQTLGQGPEFLTYFQNEAQLEKSRLLSDRFSAERPKGSFSTLEIQRTEQGDSAMYLCASSLGPDYEQYFGPGTRLTVT.

The CDR3 DNA is TGTGCCAGCAGCAAGGGACAGGGGTTCTGGGAGACCCAGTACTTC. Translation: CASSKGQGFWETQYF. J is TRBJ2-5 and V is TRBV7-9, with 10 bases that match TRBD1. This CDR3 spans 15 amino acids. The V and J ends lost 5 bases and 5 bases, in that order; junction bases with no gene match: 8. Germline CDR1 is SEHNR and CDR2 is FQNEAQ (reference sequence).

The chain couples TRBV30 to TRBJ2-1; unclear D gene. V was clipped by 2 bases and J by 3 bases, with 11 bases between them. The CDR3 has 14 amino acids. From germline, CDR1 is GTSNPN and CDR2 SVGIG (reference sequence). The CDR3 sequence is CAWSPMGFYNEQFF. The CDR3 nucleotides read TGTGCCTGGAGTCCGATGGGCTTCTACAATGAGCAGTTCTTC.

The V call is TRBV10-2, the J call TRBJ2-1; possible D gene TRBD1, 5 bases. The CDR3 has 14 residues. The germline gives CDR1 WSHSY, CDR2 SAAADI. With 6 bases removed from V and 3 bases from J, the gap between germline ends came to 12 bases. CDR3 DNA sequence: TGCGCCAGCAGGGATAGACAGTGCTACAATGAGCAGTTCTTC. This translates into CASRDRQCYNEQFF.

The gene calls are TRBV7-2 and TRBJ2-1; 11 nucleotides match TRBD2. The J segment lost 10 bases and the V segment lost 4 bases, leaving 15 bases of the junction unmatched. The length of the CDR3 is 17 residues. Germline V gene data show CDR1 as SGHTA and CDR2 as FQGNSA. CDR3 DNA: TGTGCCAGCAGCTACAAGACGCCCCTAGCGGGAGGATGGGAGCAGTTCTTC. This gives the protein CASSYKTPLAGGWEQFF.

The chain uses TRBV7-2 and TRBJ1-3; 7 bases are shared with TRBD1. J gave up 1 base and V 4 bases, and 1 base lay outside the gene matches. Germline CDR1 is SGHTA and CDR2 is FQGNSA. CDR3 size: 14 residues. The CDR3 is CASSSRGSGNTIYF. The CDR3 nucleotides read TGTGCCAGCAGCTCCAGGGGGTCTGGAAACACCATATATTTT.

The rearrangement joins TRBV30 to TRBJ2-1, with 9 bases lining up with TRBD1. V lost 8 bases, J lost 4 bases, and 6 bases stayed unmatched. This CDR3 is built from 13 residues. Germline V gives CDR1 GTSNPN, CDR2 SVGIG (reference sequence). The CDR3 here is CARRQGGYNEQFF. CDR3 DNA sequence: TGTGCCCGCAGACAGGGGGGGTACAATGAGCAGTTCTTC.

This clone was counted between two and nine times. The rearrangement uses TRBV28 and TRBJ2-2; no clear D. The CDR3 extends over 14 amino acids. Trimming took 4 bases from V and 0 from J, leaving 6 bases between them. Germline assignment: CDR1 MDHEN and CDR2 SYDVKM. The CDR3 region is CASSYHPNTGELFF. The CDR3 bases are TGTGCCAGCAGTTATCATCCGAACACCGGGGAGCTGTTTTTT.

The chain recombines TRBV6-5 with TRBJ2-7; 9 bases fit TRBD2. Unmatched junction bases numbered 6, after V lost 0 bases and J lost 3 bases. Germline V CDR1 and CDR2: MNHEY, SVGAGI. The CDR3 runs 16 residues. This CDR3 is CASSYSSLAGVYEQYF. The CDR3 DNA reads as TGTGCCAGCAGTTACTCGTCGTTAGCGGGGGTCTACGAGCAGTACTTC.

This rearrangement joins TRBV4-2 to TRBJ1-4; D uncertain. There are 13 residues in the CDR3. Deletions cut 10 bases from V and 5 bases from J, with 14 bases between. From germline, CDR1 is LGHNA and CDR2 YNFKEQ. Here the CDR3 DNA reads TGTGCCATTGTGTGGGCGGGAAATGAAAAACTGTTTTTT. Its protein is CAIVWAGNEKLFF.

V and J are TRBV12-5 and TRBJ2-3, with TRBD1 identical over 11 bases. Germline-derived CDR1 and CDR2 are LGHNT and FRNRAP. J lost 4 bases, V lost 2 bases, and 8 bases had no gene match. CDR3 length equals 17 residues. The DNA for the CDR3 is TGTGCTAGTGGTTTGCTTCGGACAGGGGGCTTCGCAGATACGCAGTATTTT. Translated: CASGLLRTGGFADTQYF.

In the case of this clone: Other DNA sequences of this sample code for an identical CDR3. The J gene is TRBJ2-3, the V gene TRBV9; 9 bases align to TRBD1. J gave up 0 bases and V 4 bases, and 3 bases lay outside the gene matches. The CDR3 totals 15 residues. Germline values: CDR1 SGDLS, CDR2 YYNGEE. CDR3 amino acids: CASSPQGASTDTQYF. Written as DNA, the CDR3 is TGTGCCAGCAGCCCACAGGGGGCTAGCACAGATACGCAGTATTTT.

This clone was seen only once. The chain carries TRBV27 and TRBJ2-2; D might be TRBD2 (6 bases). The CDR3 contains 16 residues. V lost 5 bases and J 4 bases, leaving 17 bases between the germline ends. CDR1 is MNHEY and CDR2 is SMNVEV in the germline V gene (reference sequence). The CDR3 nucleotides read TGTGCCAGCAGTCCGCGACTAGAAATGGGCACCGGGGAGCTGTTTTTT. This codes for CASSPRLEMGTGELFF.

The V and J genes are TRBV27 and TRBJ2-5, with 9 bases aligning to TRBD2. Germline values: CDR1 MNHEY, CDR2 SMNVEV (reference sequence). V gave up 2 bases and J gave up 2 bases; unmatched junction bases: 9. The CDR3 covers 17 residues. The CDR3 loop reads CASSLPSLAGRQETQYF. In DNA form, the CDR3 reads TGTGCCAGCAGTTTACCTTCGCTAGCGGGAAGACAAGAGACCCAGTACTTC.

The V call is TRBV19, the J call TRBJ2-2, with TRBD1 identical over 10 bases. The germline CDR1 and CDR2 sequences are LNHDA and SQIVND (reference sequence). The V segment lost 4 bases and the J segment 5 bases; nucleotides outside the gene matches: 1. The CDR3 is made up of 14 amino acids. DNA of the CDR3: TGTGCCAGTAGTAGGACAGGGGGAACCGGGGAGCTGTTTTTT. Translation: CASSRTGGTGELFF.

The chain has TRBV5-4 and TRBJ2-7; 8 bases map to TRBD2. The CDR3 is made up of 15 amino acids. Germline loops: CDR1 SGHNT, CDR2 YYREEE (reference sequence). V dropped 0 bases and J dropped 7; count of bases not matched to a gene: 9. The CDR3 nucleotides are TGTGCCAGCAGCTTGGAAACCGGGAGGGAGGGGGAGCAGTACTTC. Amino acids: CASSLETGREGEQYF.

This chain connects TRBV30 to TRBJ2-7, with 7 positions matching TRBD1. J lost 5 bases, V lost 0 bases, and 13 bases had no gene match. This CDR3 is built from 16 residues. Germline V gene lookup returns CDR1 GTSNPN and CDR2 SVGIG (reference sequence). The CDR3 region is CAWSVRARGLFDEQYF. In nucleotides, the CDR3 is TGTGCCTGGAGTGTACGTGCCAGGGGGTTGTTTGACGAGCAGTACTTC.

The chain combines TRBV15 with TRBJ1-2; TRBD1 might be the D (6 bases). Germline CDR1 and CDR2: LNHNV and YYDKDF (reference sequence). The length of the CDR3 is 17 residues. The V and J ends lost 5 bases and 4 bases respectively, with 23 bases between them. CDR3 protein: CATSPVGGAATSYGYTF. In DNA form, the CDR3 reads TGTGCCACCAGCCCCGTGGGGGGGGCGGCTACCAGCTATGGCTACACCTTC. Drawing the rest from reference TRBV15 and TRBJ1-2, the complete variable domain is DAMVIQNPRYQVTQFGKPVTLSCSQTLNHNVMYWYQQKSSQAPKLLFHYYDKDFNNEADTPDNFQSRRPNTSFCFLDIRSPGLGDTAMYLCATSPVGGAATSYGYTFGSGTRLTVV.

The CDR3 region has the DNA TGTGCCAGCACCCCTTTAGGGACATCTATTACAGATACGCAGTATTTT. It codes for CASTPLGTSITDTQYF. V usage is TRBV7-8 and J usage is TRBJ2-3, with a weak D call TRBD1 (6 bases). Per the germline V gene, CDR1 is SGHVS and CDR2 is FQNEAQ. Trimming cost V 7 bases and J 3 bases, with 20 bases left between them. There are 16 residues in the CDR3.

The rearrangement links TRBV27 to TRBJ2-3; 14 positions agree with TRBD2. After removal of 2 bases from V and 3 bases from J, the junction contained 10 bases not matched to a gene. Germline V lookup: CDR1 MNHEY, CDR2 SMNVEV (reference sequence). The CDR3 has 19 residues. The CDR3 loop is CASSLLGTSGSATTDTQYF. The DNA of the CDR3 is TGTGCCAGCAGTTTACTGGGGACTAGCGGGAGCGCTACTACAGATACGCAGTATTTT.

CDR3 sequence: CASTQTWGGEGGPEAFF. In DNA, the CDR3 is TGTGCTAGCACCCAGACCTGGGGGGGAGAAGGGGGTCCTGAAGCTTTCTTT. The chain uses TRBV12-5 and TRBJ1-1; weak D call: TRBD1 (6 bases). The germline V gene encodes CDR1 LGHNT and CDR2 FRNRAP. Deletions cut 9 bases from V and 6 bases from J, with 29 bases between. The CDR3 is made up of 17 amino acids. Full variable domain (outside the CDR3, taken from reference TRBV12-5 and TRBJ1-1): DARVTQTPRHKVTEMGQEVTMRCQPILGHNTVFWYRQTMMQGLELLAYFRNRAPLDDSGMPKDRFSAEMPDATLATLKIQPSEPRDSAVYFCASTQTWGGEGGPEAFFGQGTRLTVV.

This clone was observed a handful of times. The V and J genes are TRBV4-3 and TRBJ2-7; 9 positions agree with TRBD2. Germline lookup yields CDR1 LGHNA and CDR2 YSLEER. The V gene end was trimmed by 1 base and the J gene end by 6 bases; junction bases not matched to a gene: 10. The CDR3 length is 16 residues. DNA for the CDR3: TGCGCCAGCAGCCAAGGTAGCGGGGGACTTGGGGTCGAGCAGTACTTC. Its translation is CASSQGSGGLGVEQYF.

There are a few counts of this clone. The chain is built from TRBV6-8 and TRBJ1-1, with D possibly matching TRBD1 (6 bases). V lost 4 bases, J lost 1 base, and 16 bases lay in between. The CDR3 has 16 residues. Germline V gene data show CDR1 as MNHGY and CDR2 as SAAAGT. CDR3 amino acids: CASSWASGHQNTEAFF. The CDR3 nucleotides read TGTGCCAGCAGTTGGGCCTCGGGACACCAGAACACTGAAGCTTTCTTT.

The chain has TRBV7-2 and TRBJ2-7; 9 bases fit TRBD2. J gave up 5 bases and V 5 bases, and 16 bases lay outside the gene matches. Germline values: CDR1 SGHTA, CDR2 FQGNSA. The CDR3 sequence is 17 residues long. This CDR3 is CASSVTPMRREGHEQYF. CDR3 coding DNA: TGTGCCAGCAGCGTCACTCCTATGAGGCGGGAGGGCCACGAGCAGTACTTC.